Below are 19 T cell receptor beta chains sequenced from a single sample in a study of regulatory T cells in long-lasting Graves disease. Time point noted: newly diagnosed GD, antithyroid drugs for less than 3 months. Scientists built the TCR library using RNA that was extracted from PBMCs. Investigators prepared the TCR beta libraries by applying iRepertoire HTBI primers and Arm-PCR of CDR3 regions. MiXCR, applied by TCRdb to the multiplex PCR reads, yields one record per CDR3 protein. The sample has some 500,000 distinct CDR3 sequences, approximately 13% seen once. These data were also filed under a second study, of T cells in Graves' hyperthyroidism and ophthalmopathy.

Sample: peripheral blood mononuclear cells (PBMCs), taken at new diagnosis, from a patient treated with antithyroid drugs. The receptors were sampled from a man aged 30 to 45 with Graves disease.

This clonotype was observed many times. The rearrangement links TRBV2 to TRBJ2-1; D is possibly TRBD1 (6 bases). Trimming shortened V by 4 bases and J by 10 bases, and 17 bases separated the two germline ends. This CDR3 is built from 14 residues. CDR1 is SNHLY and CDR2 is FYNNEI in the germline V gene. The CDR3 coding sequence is TGTGCCAGCAGTGCTTCGACAGGCTCCGGGGAGCAGTTCTTC. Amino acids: CASSASTGSGEQFF.

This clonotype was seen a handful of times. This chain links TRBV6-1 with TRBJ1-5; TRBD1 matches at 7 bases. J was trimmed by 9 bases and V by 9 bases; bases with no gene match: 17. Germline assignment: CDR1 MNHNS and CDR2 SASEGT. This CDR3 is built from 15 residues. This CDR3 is CASNPGQRPTLPQHF. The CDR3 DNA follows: TGTGCCAGTAACCCGGGACAGCGTCCGACGTTGCCCCAGCATTTT.

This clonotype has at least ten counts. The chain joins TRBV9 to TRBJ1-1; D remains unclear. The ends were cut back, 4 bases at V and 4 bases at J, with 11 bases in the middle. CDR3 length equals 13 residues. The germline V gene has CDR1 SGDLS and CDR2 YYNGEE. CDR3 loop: CASSKLGSTEAFF. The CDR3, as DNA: TGTGCCAGCAGCAAACTGGGTTCCACTGAAGCTTTCTTT. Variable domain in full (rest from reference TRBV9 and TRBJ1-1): DSGVTQTPKHLITATGQRVTLRCSPRSGDLSVYWYQQSLDQGLQFLIQYYNGEERAKGNILERFSAQQFPDLHSELNLSSLELGDSALYFCASSKLGSTEAFFGQGTRLTVV.

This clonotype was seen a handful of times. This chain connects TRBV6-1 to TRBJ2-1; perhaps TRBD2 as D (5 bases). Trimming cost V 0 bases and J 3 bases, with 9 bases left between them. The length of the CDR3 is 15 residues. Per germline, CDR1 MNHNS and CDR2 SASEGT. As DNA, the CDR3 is TGTGCCAGCAGTGAAGCATCTAGCTACTACAATGAGCAGTTCTTC. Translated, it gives CASSEASSYYNEQFF.

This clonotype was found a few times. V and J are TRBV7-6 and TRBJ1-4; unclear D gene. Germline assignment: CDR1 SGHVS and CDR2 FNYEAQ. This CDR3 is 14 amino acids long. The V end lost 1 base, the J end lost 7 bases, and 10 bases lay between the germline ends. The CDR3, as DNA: TGTGCCAGCAGCTTAGAGTTGGGAGTTGAAAAACTGTTTTTT. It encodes CASSLELGVEKLFF.

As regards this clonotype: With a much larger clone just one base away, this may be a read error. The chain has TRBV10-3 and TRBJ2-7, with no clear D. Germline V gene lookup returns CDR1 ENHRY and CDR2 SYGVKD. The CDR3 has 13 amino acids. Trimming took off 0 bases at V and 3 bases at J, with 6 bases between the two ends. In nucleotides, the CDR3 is TGTGCCATCAGTGAGTCCCCTGACTACGAGCAGTACTTC. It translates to CAISESPDYEQYF.

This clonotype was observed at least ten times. CDR3 DNA sequence: TGCGCCAGCAGTGAGTCGATGCGGGGGGCAAGCACCGGGGAGCTGTTTTTT. Its translation is CASSESMRGASTGELFF. This sequence joins TRBV10-1 and TRBJ2-2; 8 nucleotides align to TRBD2. Germline trimming cut 0 bases from V and 4 bases from J; bases unmatched to any gene: 7. The CDR3 runs 17 residues. The germline V gene encodes CDR1 WNHNN and CDR2 SYGVQD (reference sequence).

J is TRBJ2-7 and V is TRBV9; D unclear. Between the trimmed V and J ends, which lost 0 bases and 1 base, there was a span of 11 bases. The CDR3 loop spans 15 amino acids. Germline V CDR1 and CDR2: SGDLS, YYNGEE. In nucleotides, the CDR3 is TGTGCCAGCAGCGTAGAGATTGGGGATTCCTACGAGCAGTACTTC. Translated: CASSVEIGDSYEQYF.

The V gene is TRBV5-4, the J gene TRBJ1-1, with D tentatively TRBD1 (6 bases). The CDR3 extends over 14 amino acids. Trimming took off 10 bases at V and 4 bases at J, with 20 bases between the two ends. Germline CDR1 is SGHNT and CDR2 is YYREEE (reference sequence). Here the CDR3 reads CASTPGHPITEAFF. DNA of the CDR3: TGTGCCTCAACACCGGGACACCCGATCACTGAAGCTTTCTTT.

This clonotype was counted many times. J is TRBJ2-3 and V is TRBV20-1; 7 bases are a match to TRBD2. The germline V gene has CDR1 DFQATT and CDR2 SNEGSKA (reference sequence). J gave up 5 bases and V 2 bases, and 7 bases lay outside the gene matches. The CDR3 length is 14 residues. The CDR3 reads CSARSEGGLDTQYF. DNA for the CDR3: TGCAGTGCTAGATCCGAGGGAGGGCTAGATACGCAGTATTTT.

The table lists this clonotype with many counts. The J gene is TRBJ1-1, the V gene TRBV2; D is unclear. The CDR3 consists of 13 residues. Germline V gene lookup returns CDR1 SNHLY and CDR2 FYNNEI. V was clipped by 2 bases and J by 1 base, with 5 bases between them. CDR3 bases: TGTGCCAGCAGTGAATTTGGGAACACTGAAGCTTTCTTT. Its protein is CASSEFGNTEAFF.

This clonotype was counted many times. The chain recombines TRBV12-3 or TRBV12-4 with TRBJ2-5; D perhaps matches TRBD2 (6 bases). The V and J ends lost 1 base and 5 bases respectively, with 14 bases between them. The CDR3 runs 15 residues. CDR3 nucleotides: TGTGCCAGCAGTTTAGGCGCCGGGGCGGGGGAGACCCAGTACTTC. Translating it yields CASSLGAGAGETQYF.

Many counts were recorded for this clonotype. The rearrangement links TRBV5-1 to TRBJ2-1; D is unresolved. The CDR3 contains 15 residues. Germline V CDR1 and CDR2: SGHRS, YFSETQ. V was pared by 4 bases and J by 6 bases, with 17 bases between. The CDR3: CASSPEEPNVNEQFF. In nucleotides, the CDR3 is TGCGCCAGCAGCCCAGAGGAACCTAATGTCAATGAGCAGTTCTTC.

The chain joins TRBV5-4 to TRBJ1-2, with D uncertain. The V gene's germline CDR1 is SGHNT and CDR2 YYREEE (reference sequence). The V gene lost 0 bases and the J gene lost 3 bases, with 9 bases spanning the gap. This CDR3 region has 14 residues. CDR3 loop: CASSLELEHYGYTF. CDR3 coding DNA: TGTGCCAGCAGCTTGGAACTAGAACACTATGGCTACACCTTC. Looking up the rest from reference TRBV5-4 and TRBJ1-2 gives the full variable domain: ETGVTQSPTHLIKTRGQQVTLRCSSQSGHNTVSWYQQALGQGPQFIFQYYREEENGRGNFPPRFSGLQFPNYSSELNVNALELDDSALYLCASSLELEHYGYTFGSGTRLTVV.

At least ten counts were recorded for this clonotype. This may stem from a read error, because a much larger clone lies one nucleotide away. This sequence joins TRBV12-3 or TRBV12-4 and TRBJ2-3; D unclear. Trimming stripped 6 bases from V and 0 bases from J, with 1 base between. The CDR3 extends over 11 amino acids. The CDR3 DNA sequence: TGTGCCAGCAGGAGCACAGATACGCAGTATTTT. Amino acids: CASRSTDTQYF.

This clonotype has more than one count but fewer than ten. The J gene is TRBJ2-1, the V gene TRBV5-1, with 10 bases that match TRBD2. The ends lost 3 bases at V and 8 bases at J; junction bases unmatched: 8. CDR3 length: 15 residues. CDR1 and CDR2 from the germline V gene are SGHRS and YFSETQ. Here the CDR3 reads CASSSQREGVDEQFF. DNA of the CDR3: TGCGCCAGCAGCTCCCAGCGGGAGGGAGTGGATGAGCAGTTCTTC.

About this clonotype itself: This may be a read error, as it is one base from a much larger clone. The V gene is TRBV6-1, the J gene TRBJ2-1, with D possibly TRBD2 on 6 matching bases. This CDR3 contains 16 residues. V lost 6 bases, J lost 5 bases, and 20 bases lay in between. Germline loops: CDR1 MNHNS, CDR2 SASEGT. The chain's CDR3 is CASSLPAGSADNEQFF. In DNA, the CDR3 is TGTGCCAGCAGCCTGCCTGCCGGGAGCGCGGACAATGAGCAGTTCTTC.

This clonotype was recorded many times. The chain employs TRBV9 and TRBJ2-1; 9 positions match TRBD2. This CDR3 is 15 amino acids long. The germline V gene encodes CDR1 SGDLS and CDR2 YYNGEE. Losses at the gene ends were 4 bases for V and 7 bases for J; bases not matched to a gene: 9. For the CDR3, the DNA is TGTGCCAGCAGCCAAGCGGGAGGCCAAGGGAATGAGCAGTTCTTC. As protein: CASSQAGGQGNEQFF.

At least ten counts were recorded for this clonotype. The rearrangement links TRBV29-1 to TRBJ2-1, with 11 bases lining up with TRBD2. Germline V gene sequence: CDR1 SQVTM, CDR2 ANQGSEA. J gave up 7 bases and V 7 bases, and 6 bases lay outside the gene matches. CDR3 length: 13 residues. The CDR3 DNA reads TGCAGCGCTAAGCGGACTAGCGGGAATGAGCAGTTCTTC. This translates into CSAKRTSGNEQFF.